These 26 T cell receptor beta chains share one sample of origin, sequenced in a study of OX40 agonist ivuxolimab in advanced cancers. Some clones are missing from TCRdb's copy, which holds only in-frame ones; the method was immunoSEQ multiplex PCR. Of around 80,000 clones in the sample, less than 90% are singletons; the top ten hold roughly 3%. The specimen was CD4+ or CD8+ T cells sorted from blood, collected in a trial of the OX40 agonist ivuxolimab. The receptors stem from an adult with an advanced solid tumor such as melanoma, head and neck, liver or kidney cancer.

In its sample, this clone was seen once. The chain has TRBV19 and TRBJ2-3; 10 bases align to TRBD1. This CDR3 comprises 13 residues. Germline values: CDR1 LNHDA, CDR2 SQIVND (reference sequence). Trimming at V came to 6 bases and at J to 9 bases, leaving 6 bases not matched to a gene. The CDR3: CASSMEGQGTQYF. In nucleotides, the CDR3 is TGTGCCAGTAGCATGGAGGGACAGGGGACGCAGTATTTT.

The chain is built from TRBV10-3 and TRBJ2-7; D is perhaps TRBD2 (5 bases). CDR1 is ENHRY, CDR2 SYGVKD, per germline. The CDR3 has 12 amino acids. Trimming pared 2 bases from V and 7 bases from J, leaving 9 bases between. CDR3 bases: TGTGCCATCAGTGAGCGGGAAGCGGAGCAGTACTTC. This translates into CAISEREAEQYF.

The V call is TRBV19, the J call TRBJ2-2, with D maybe TRBD2 (5 bases). CDR1 is LNHDA and CDR2 is SQIVND in the germline V gene (reference sequence). Trimming left V 8 bases short and J 5 bases short, with 12 bases between. The CDR3 sequence is 13 residues long. The CDR3 DNA sequence: TGTGCCAGTTTCAGCGGTGGTACCGGGGAGCTGTTTTTT. Translated: CASFSGGTGELFF.

DNA for the CDR3: TGTGCCAGCAGCGGGGGGACAGGGAACTACGAGCAGTACTTC. Protein: CASSGGTGNYEQYF. The chain combines TRBV9 with TRBJ2-7, with TRBD1 matching over 9 bases. Unmatched junction bases numbered 4, after V lost 3 bases and J lost 3 bases. The CDR3 runs to 14 residues. CDR1 and CDR2 from the germline V gene are SGDLS and YYNGEE.

The chain joins TRBV4-1 to TRBJ1-3, with D uncertain. V was clipped by 1 base and J by 4 bases, with 14 bases between them. Germline V CDR1 and CDR2: MGHRA, YSYEKL. This CDR3 comprises 16 residues. Here the CDR3 DNA reads TGCGCCAGCAGCCAAGTTGCAGGAAAACAGGGAAACACCATATATTTT. This translates into CASSQVAGKQGNTIYF.

The rearrangement uses TRBV19 and TRBJ1-1, with 7 nucleotides matching TRBD1. With V trimmed by 6 bases and J by 7 bases, 5 bases remained unmatched. The CDR3 is 12 amino acids. CDR1 and CDR2 (germline): LNHDA, SQIVND (reference sequence). CDR3 sequence reads: CASRDQGVEAFF. The CDR3 region has the DNA TGTGCCAGTAGAGACCAGGGGGTTGAAGCTTTCTTT.

This rearrangement joins TRBV5-1 to TRBJ2-7; either TRBD1 or TRBD2 may supply D (5 bases each). Trimming shortened V by 3 bases and J by 3 bases, and 19 bases separated the two germline ends. Germline assignment: CDR1 SGHRS and CDR2 YFSETQ. The CDR3 loop spans 16 amino acids. As DNA, the CDR3 is TGCGCCAGCAGCTGGTCTTCCGGGACGGATCTCTACGAGCAGTACTTC. It specifies CASSWSSGTDLYEQYF. The full variable domain, rest sourced from reference TRBV5-1 and TRBJ2-7, is KAGVTQTPRYLIKTRGQQVTLSCSPISGHRSVSWYQQTPGQGLQFLFEYFSETQRNKGNFPGRFSGRQFSNSRSEMNVSTLELGDSALYLCASSWSSGTDLYEQYFGPGTRLTVT.

The gene calls are TRBV11-2 and TRBJ2-2, with D perhaps TRBD2 (7 bases). Germline loops: CDR1 SGHAT, CDR2 FQNNGV. The CDR3 length is 16 residues. V was pared by 1 base and J by 4 bases, with 13 bases between. The CDR3 sequence: CASSLGAGASTGELFF. CDR3 nucleotide sequence: TGTGCCAGCAGCTTAGGTGCGGGGGCGAGCACCGGGGAGCTGTTTTTT.

The CDR3 DNA sequence: TGTGCCAGCAGCTTAGTGAGTCACCTGAGCTCTGGGGCCAACGTCCTGACTTTC. Its protein product is CASSLVSHLSSGANVLTF. The chain employs TRBV7-2 and TRBJ2-6; unclear D gene. CDR1 SGHTA and CDR2 FQGNSA come from the germline V gene. The CDR3 sequence is 18 residues long. Deletions cut 1 base from V and 0 bases from J, with 13 bases between.

This chain joins TRBV7-3 and TRBJ2-5; weak D call: TRBD2 (5 bases). The germline CDR1 and CDR2 sequences are SGHTA and FQGTGA. The CDR3 consists of 13 residues. V dropped 1 base and J dropped 10 bases, with 13 bases sitting between them. The CDR3 sequence is CASSLNPAGDQYF. The CDR3 region has the DNA TGTGCCAGCAGCTTAAACCCAGCCGGGGACCAGTACTTC.

The V call is TRBV7-9, the J call TRBJ2-3; D is ambiguous. Germline V lookup: CDR1 SEHNR, CDR2 FQNEAQ (reference sequence). The V end was cut by 1 base, the J end by 0 bases, with 11 bases between. The CDR3 covers 16 residues. The DNA of the CDR3 is TGTGCCAGCAGCTTAGATTTGGGAACTAGCACAGATACGCAGTATTTT. Translated: CASSLDLGTSTDTQYF.

V usage is TRBV29-1 and J usage is TRBJ1-6; 8 positions match TRBD1. Germline V gives CDR1 SQVTM, CDR2 ANQGSEA. CDR3 length: 13 residues. After removal of 6 bases from V and 5 bases from J, the junction contained 3 bases not matched to a gene. DNA for the CDR3: TGCAGCGTGCGACAGGGGAATAATTCACCCCTCCACTTT. Encoded protein: CSVRQGNNSPLHF.

This clone was recorded a few times. The rearrangement uses TRBV5-8 and TRBJ1-2; D is possibly TRBD1 (5 bases). This CDR3 contains 12 residues. Germline V lookup: CDR1 SGHTS, CDR2 YDEGEE. V was clipped by 10 bases and J by 3 bases, with 13 bases between them. DNA of the CDR3: TGTGCCCCCCGGGGGGTTTACTATGGCTACACCTTC. Translating it yields CAPRGVYYGYTF.

This sequence joins TRBV4-3 and TRBJ2-7; unclear D gene. The germline V gene has CDR1 LGHNA and CDR2 YSLEER. V lost 1 base and J lost 6, with 10 bases in between. The CDR3 runs to 13 residues. The CDR3 coding sequence is TGCGCCAGCAGCCAAGCGGAACTCCTCGAGCAGTACTTC. It codes for CASSQAELLEQYF.

The rearrangement joins TRBV9 to TRBJ2-5, with D perhaps matching TRBD1 (5 bases). This CDR3 comprises 15 residues. Germline V gene sequence: CDR1 SGDLS, CDR2 YYNGEE. Trimming pared 0 bases from V and 0 bases from J, leaving 9 bases between. CDR3 sequence (DNA): TGTGCCAGCAGCGTAGGAGGCAGGGACCAAGAGACCCAGTACTTC. It codes for CASSVGGRDQETQYF.

This chain joins TRBV7-2 and TRBJ1-1; D ambiguous. The CDR3 length is 15 residues. The V end lost 0 bases, the J end lost 1 base, and 9 bases lay between the germline ends. Germline V gene lookup returns CDR1 SGHTA and CDR2 FQGNSA. CDR3 nucleotides: TGTGCCAGCAGCTTAGCGGGAGTAAAGAACACTGAAGCTTTCTTT. It codes for CASSLAGVKNTEAFF.

V and J are TRBV6-5 and TRBJ2-7, with 10 bases lining up with TRBD1. With V trimmed by 5 bases and J by 4 bases, 8 bases remained unmatched. The germline V gene has CDR1 MNHEY and CDR2 SVGAGI. The CDR3 has 15 residues. CDR3 protein: CASSPPGTGAYEQYF. CDR3 in DNA: TGTGCCAGCAGTCCTCCAGGGACAGGGGCATACGAGCAGTACTTC.

This clone was observed a few times. The chain has TRBV28 and TRBJ1-2; D not resolved. The V gene lost 5 bases and the J gene lost 6 bases, with 13 bases spanning the gap. CDR1 is MDHEN and CDR2 is SYDVKM in the germline V gene. The CDR3 runs 13 residues. DNA for the CDR3: TGTGCCAGCAGTCTAAGAAGGAAGGATGGCTACACCTTC. Protein sequence: CASSLRRKDGYTF.

The V call is TRBV4-3, the J call TRBJ1-3; 7 bases are a match to TRBD1. CDR3 length: 13 residues. V trimming: 1 base; J trimming: 16 bases; junction bases outside the gene matches: 10. CDR1 and CDR2 (germline): LGHNA, YSLEER. This chain's CDR3 is CASSQGFGGRGYF. In DNA form, the CDR3 reads TGCGCCAGCAGCCAAGGCTTTGGAGGCAGGGGGTATTTT.

This clone was observed a single time. This chain links TRBV7-6 with TRBJ2-3; possibly TRBD2 for D (6 bases). CDR3 length equals 15 residues. V gave up 6 bases and J gave up 6 bases, with 19 bases separating them. CDR1 and CDR2 (germline): SGHVS, FNYEAQ. The CDR3, as DNA: TGTGCCAGCAGTCAAGGTAGCGGTTCGGCGGATACGCAGTATTTT. This encodes CASSQGSGSADTQYF.

This sequence joins TRBV18 and TRBJ2-1, with unresolved D. The CDR3 totals 16 residues. The ends were cut back, 2 bases at V and 0 bases at J, with 11 bases in the middle. Looked up from germline, CDR1 is KGHSH and CDR2 is LQKENI. CDR3 nucleotides: TGTGCCAGCTCACCATATCTCGGTAGCTCCTACAATGAGCAGTTCTTC. Protein product: CASSPYLGSSYNEQFF. Using reference TRBV18 and TRBJ2-1 for the parts outside the CDR3, the full variable domain is NAGVMQNPRHLVRRRGQEARLRCSPMKGHSHVYWYRQLPEEGLKFMVYLQKENIIDESGMPKERFSAEFPKEGPSILRIQQVVRGDSAAYFCASSPYLGSSYNEQFFGPGTRLTVL.

This chain uses TRBV7-9 with TRBJ2-1; D might be TRBD2 (5 bases). Trimming took 3 bases from V and 9 from J, leaving 21 bases between them. This CDR3 contains 16 residues. CDR1 and CDR2 from the germline V gene are SEHNR and FQNEAQ (reference sequence). CDR3 nucleotide sequence: TGTGCCAGCAGCTTCTCACTAGACATTCGGGGAAGTGAGCAGTTCTTC. It codes for CASSFSLDIRGSEQFF.

The V gene is TRBV2, the J gene TRBJ2-1; TRBD2 matches at 10 bases. V shed 5 bases and J 4 bases; nucleotides not matched to a gene: 5. CDR1 is SNHLY, CDR2 FYNNEI, per germline. This CDR3 is 15 amino acids long. The DNA of the CDR3 is TGTGCCAGCAGTCCACTAGCGGGGAATTACAATGAGCAGTTCTTC. This translates into CASSPLAGNYNEQFF.

This clone was counted once. This sequence joins TRBV7-9 and TRBJ1-6; 7 positions agree with TRBD1. The germline gives CDR1 SEHNR, CDR2 FQNEAQ (reference sequence). This CDR3 has 15 amino acids. J lost 4 bases, V lost 4 bases, and 4 bases had no gene match. The CDR3 region has the DNA TGTGCCAGCAGCTACGGACAGGCTTATAATTCACCCCTCCACTTT. Its protein is CASSYGQAYNSPLHF.

The CDR3 region is CASSSSPVGSYNEQFF. The CDR3 DNA reads as TGTGCCAGCAGCTCCTCACCGGTCGGCTCCTACAATGAGCAGTTCTTC. This chain joins TRBV5-4 and TRBJ2-1; no clear D gene. The germline V and J ends were trimmed by 3 bases and 0 bases, with 13 bases remaining between them. Germline-derived CDR1 and CDR2 are SGHNT and YYREEE (reference sequence). The CDR3 covers 16 residues.

The chain carries TRBV10-2 and TRBJ2-7; 9 bases align to TRBD1. The CDR3 extends over 15 amino acids. The germline gives CDR1 WSHSY, CDR2 SAAADI. With V trimmed by 0 bases and J by 5 bases, 5 bases remained unmatched. CDR3 residues: CASSESRTGVNEQYF. DNA of the CDR3: TGCGCCAGCAGTGAGTCCCGGACAGGGGTCAACGAGCAGTACTTC.